Below, 19 T cell receptor beta chains from the same sample are listed, as sequenced in a study of neoadjuvant anti-PD-1 for oral cavity cancer. Here immunoSEQ multiplex PCR was the method, and the copy in TCRdb shows in-frame clones only, minus some. The table records under 85,000 clones, approximately 80% of them present only once. The specimen comprised PBMCs, sampled before nivolumab (anti-PD-1) treatment. All receptors derive from a person between 40 and 85 years old with oral cavity squamous cell carcinoma.

The V call is TRBV7-2, the J call TRBJ1-1; no clear D. With 5 bases removed from V and 2 bases from J, the gap between germline ends came to 12 bases. The CDR3 has 14 amino acids. CDR1 is SGHTA, CDR2 FQGNSA, per germline. The CDR3 is CASSARAINTEAFF. For the CDR3, the DNA is TGTGCCAGCAGCGCCCGGGCAATAAACACTGAAGCTTTCTTT.

The rearrangement joins TRBV10-3 to TRBJ2-7, with unresolved D. With 8 bases removed from V and 6 bases from J, the gap between germline ends came to 11 bases. In germline, CDR1 is ENHRY, CDR2 SYGVKD. This CDR3 spans 11 amino acids. The CDR3 spells CAIGSSAEQYF. For the CDR3, the DNA is TGTGCCATCGGTAGTTCTGCCGAGCAGTACTTC.

V usage is TRBV29-1 and J usage is TRBJ1-1; tentatively, D is TRBD1 (6 bases). V lost 4 bases to trimming and J lost 0 bases, with 9 bases between them. CDR3 length: 13 residues. From germline, CDR1 is SQVTM and CDR2 ANQGSEA. CDR3 nucleotide sequence: TGCAGCGTTGCGGGGGGGCTGAACACTGAAGCTTTCTTT. This encodes CSVAGGLNTEAFF.

A single count supports this clone. V usage is TRBV2 and J usage is TRBJ1-4, with a possible D match to TRBD1 (6 bases). Per germline, CDR1 SNHLY and CDR2 FYNNEI. The CDR3 runs to 13 residues. V was cut by 3 bases and J by 8 bases, with 10 bases left in between. CDR3 in amino acids: CASSERGVEKLFF. CDR3 sequence (DNA): TGTGCCAGCAGTGAGAGGGGGGTGGAAAAACTGTTTTTT. The complete variable domain, with remaining parts taken from reference TRBV2 and TRBJ1-4, reads EPEVTQTPSHQVTQMGQEVILRCVPISNHLYFYWYRQILGQKVEFLVSFYNNEISEKSEIFDDQFSVERPDGSNFTLKIRSTKLEDSAMYFCASSERGVEKLFFGSGTQLSVL.

The rearrangement links TRBV13 to TRBJ2-1, with 10 nucleotides matching TRBD1. The CDR3 sequence is 15 residues long. With V trimmed by 3 bases and J by 4 bases, 3 bases remained unmatched. CDR1 is PRHDT and CDR2 is FYEKMQ in the germline V gene (reference sequence). DNA of the CDR3: TGTGCCAGCAGCTTCCGGGACAGGGGATACAATGAGCAGTTCTTC. This sequence encodes CASSFRDRGYNEQFF.

The CDR3 region is CAVRISGANNEQFF. CDR3 DNA sequence: TGTGCCGTGAGAATTTCTGGAGCAAACAATGAGCAGTTCTTC. This chain uses TRBV19 with TRBJ2-1; no clear D gene. Trimming stripped 11 bases from V and 5 bases from J, with 19 bases between. The CDR3 extends over 14 amino acids. Per the germline V gene, CDR1 is LNHDA and CDR2 is SQIVND (reference sequence). The full variable domain, with the rest looked up from reference TRBV19 and TRBJ2-1, is DGGITQSPKYLFRKEGQNVTLSCEQNLNHDAMYWYRQDPGQGLRLIYYSQIVNDFQKGDIAEGYSVSREKKESFPLTVTSAQKNPTAFYLCAVRISGANNEQFFGPGTRLTVL.

The chain has TRBV29-1 and TRBJ1-1, with TRBD1 identical over 8 bases. V shed 8 bases and J 4 bases; nucleotides not matched to a gene: 6. The CDR3 covers 12 residues. Germline assignment: CDR1 SQVTM and CDR2 ANQGSEA. The CDR3, as DNA: TGCAGCACCACCACAGGGGGCACTGAAGCTTTCTTT. As protein: CSTTTGGTEAFF. Supplemented by reference TRBV29-1 and TRBJ1-1, the full variable domain reads SAVISQKPSRDICQRGTSLTIQCQVDSQVTMMFWYRQQPGQSLTLIATANQGSEATYESGFVIDKFPISRPNLTFSTLTVSNMSPEDSSIYLCSTTTGGTEAFFGQGTRLTVV.

This rearrangement joins TRBV4-2 to TRBJ2-1, with TRBD2 matching 14 bases. In germline, CDR1 is LGHNA, CDR2 YNFKEQ. Trimming removed 0 bases from V and 3 bases from J; junction bases left unmatched: 7. The CDR3 extends over 19 amino acids. The CDR3 is CASSQDRTSGRNLYNEQFF. As DNA, the CDR3 is TGTGCCAGCAGCCAAGATAGGACTAGCGGGAGGAATCTCTACAATGAGCAGTTCTTC.

J is TRBJ2-2 and V is TRBV10-3; no clear D. The germline V gene has CDR1 ENHRY and CDR2 SYGVKD. The CDR3 loop spans 14 amino acids. V was cut by 6 bases and J by 1 base, with 9 bases left in between. Here the CDR3 DNA reads TGTGCCATCAGGGACGTCTGGAACACCGGGGAGCTGTTTTTT. As protein: CAIRDVWNTGELFF.

V is TRBV11-2 and J is TRBJ2-5; TRBD2 agrees at 11 bases. The germline CDR1 and CDR2 sequences are SGHAT and FQNNGV. The CDR3 length is 15 residues. V was pared by 3 bases and J by 3 bases, with 3 bases of the junction left unmatched. The CDR3 DNA follows: TGTGCCAGCAGCTTCACTAGCGGGAGTGAAGAGACCCAGTACTTC. Its translation is CASSFTSGSEETQYF.

The chain has TRBV20-1 and TRBJ1-1; D call uncertain. The CDR3 loop spans 10 amino acids. Germline lookup yields CDR1 DFQATT and CDR2 SNEGSKA (reference sequence). With 1 base removed from V and 8 bases from J, the gap between germline ends came to 5 bases. The CDR3 nucleotides read TGCAGTGCTAGAGTTATGGAAGCTTTCTTT. Protein: CSARVMEAFF.

Points on this clone: Without the conserved terminal phenylalanine or tryptophan, this CDR3 likely stems from a read error. The DNA is left out, because the CDR3 cannot be placed on it with certainty; the CDR3 is given as TCRdb lists it. The V call is TRBV12-2, the J call TRBJ1-3. TRBV12-2 is marked as a pseudogene. With termini counted, the CDR3 has 8 amino acids. This CDR3 reads CASRFFWN.

The rearrangement uses TRBV27 and TRBJ2-2; D gene uncertain. Trimming left V 3 bases short and J 4 bases short, with 3 bases between. The germline CDR1 and CDR2 sequences are MNHEY and SMNVEV (reference sequence). CDR3 length equals 12 residues. The CDR3 spells CASSFLTGELFF. The DNA for the CDR3 is TGTGCCAGCAGTTTTCTCACCGGGGAGCTGTTTTTT.

The chain links TRBV10-3 to TRBJ2-5, with 7 bases identical to TRBD1. There are 15 residues in the CDR3. V lost 3 bases and J lost 5; bases outside the gene matches: 9. CDR1 is ENHRY and CDR2 is SYGVKD in the germline V gene. The CDR3 is CAISDPAGGRETQYF. The CDR3 DNA is TGTGCCATCAGTGATCCAGCAGGGGGTCGGGAGACCCAGTACTTC.

J is TRBJ1-3 and V is TRBV30; no clear D. CDR3 length: 14 amino acids. V was pared by 0 bases and J by 0 bases, with 6 bases between. The germline V gene has CDR1 GTSNPN and CDR2 SVGIG (reference sequence). The chain's CDR3 is CAWSVGVSGNTIYF. CDR3 DNA: TGTGCCTGGAGTGTTGGGGTCTCTGGAAACACCATATATTTT.

This rearrangement joins TRBV5-1 to TRBJ2-7; 7 nucleotides match TRBD1. The V gene's germline CDR1 is SGHRS and CDR2 YFSETQ. Unmatched junction bases numbered 6, after V lost 0 bases and J lost 6 bases. The CDR3 extends over 14 amino acids. The DNA for the CDR3 is TGCGCCAGCAGCTTGGATGGACAGGCGGGCGAGCAGTACTTC. Translating it yields CASSLDGQAGEQYF. Drawing the rest from reference TRBV5-1 and TRBJ2-7, the complete variable domain is KAGVTQTPRYLIKTRGQQVTLSCSPISGHRSVSWYQQTPGQGLQFLFEYFSETQRNKGNFPGRFSGRQFSNSRSEMNVSTLELGDSALYLCASSLDGQAGEQYFGPGTRLTVT.

This chain joins TRBV5-5 and TRBJ2-5; D possibly uses TRBD1 or TRBD2 (5 bases each). Per germline, CDR1 SGHKS and CDR2 YYEKEE (reference sequence). Trimming pared 2 bases from V and 4 bases from J, leaving 18 bases between. The CDR3 extends over 16 amino acids. CDR3 loop: CASSFSWGNEPETQYF. The CDR3 DNA is TGTGCCAGCAGCTTTTCGTGGGGGAACGAGCCAGAGACCCAGTACTTC.

The J gene is TRBJ1-2, the V gene TRBV5-6; 7 bases align to TRBD1. V was pared by 0 bases and J by 10 bases, with 9 bases of the junction left unmatched. The CDR3 extends over 14 amino acids. Germline lookup yields CDR1 SGHDT and CDR2 YYEEEE. The CDR3 here is CASSLVQTGAAYTF. CDR3 coding DNA: TGTGCCAGCAGCTTGGTCCAAACAGGGGCCGCCTACACCTTC.

The chain links TRBV14 to TRBJ2-1, with 11 bases lining up with TRBD2. Germline trimming cut 4 bases from V and 6 bases from J; bases unmatched to any gene: 2. The V gene's germline CDR1 is SGHDN and CDR2 FVKESK. This CDR3 spans 14 amino acids. In nucleotides, the CDR3 is TGTGCCAGCAGCCCTGGACTAGCGGGCAATGAGCAGTTCTTC. Amino acid sequence: CASSPGLAGNEQFF. Full variable domain (outside the CDR3, taken from reference TRBV14 and TRBJ2-1): EAGVTQFPSHSVIEKGQTVTLRCDPISGHDNLYWYRRVMGKEIKFLLHFVKESKQDESGMPNNRFLAERTGGTYSTLKVQPAELEDSGVYFCASSPGLAGNEQFFGPGTRLTVL.